This T cell receptor beta chain stems from a study of blood T cell repertoires in COVID-19. Study-level background: Samples of COVID-19 (acute and convalescent) were obtained from the United States, Italy and Spain. T cells, B-cell-depleted T cells, or PBMCs provided the cDNA or gDNA that served as material.

Per the original methods: Nucleated cell number was recorded as an estimate derived from reference gene primer amplification. Measured with immunoSEQ multiplex PCR; TCRdb has only the in-frame clones, and not every one. For V, J and clone size, that table is used; D and trimming come from the DNA. This repertoire shows some 200,000 clones, 84% found once; its top ten account for under 15%. The germline V gene has CDR1 LNHNV and CDR2 YYDKDF (reference sequence). The junction had 10 bases not matched to a gene; V was cut back by 0 bases and J by 3 bases. This CDR3 comprises 18 residues. The V and J genes are TRBV15 and TRBJ2-1, with 8 nucleotides matching TRBD1. This sequence was found in a human donor in a cohort sampled during active COVID-19. Sequencing was carried out using peripheral blood. The CDR3 spells CATSRDGRTGSFYNEQFF. The CDR3, as DNA: TGTGCCACCAGCAGAGATGGTAGGACAGGGTCCTTCTACAATGAGCAGTTCTTC.